Listed here is a single TCR beta chain. Its target is not known. One end of the junction does not line up with germline, which may come from a read error. TCRbeta library preparation incorporated unique molecular identifiers. MiXCR, run by TCRdb on the PCR reads, gives a single entry per CDR3 protein. The sample has around 670,000 distinct CDR3 sequences; around 13% are singletons. This record belongs to a study of T-cell reconstitution after alpha-beta-depleted transplantation in children. Germline values: CDR1 SGHRS, CDR2 YFSETQ. CDR3 length equals 14 residues. The study, taken as a whole, reports: Surviving recipient T cells and thymic progenitors accounted for the high day-60 TCRbeta diversity observed in some patients. Where alpha-beta T cells came from about two months after transplant was reportedly several hundred expanded graft clones. T-cell numbers and diversity, one year after transplant, stemmed largely from T cells that were newly produced.

The TCR was taken from a girl aged 2 to 9 with congenital amegakaryocytic thrombocytopenia, due to receive a stem cell transplant. This chain uses TRBV5-1 with TRBJ2-1; the D gene is possibly TRBD2 (6 bases). The sample was PBMCs, taken before TCRalphabeta/CD19-depleted stem cell transplant. CDR3 sequence (DNA): TGCGCCAGCAGCTTGGAGGGACTCTACAATGACCAGTTCTTC. Translated: CASSLEGLYNDQFF.